These 20 T cell receptor beta chains were sequenced from one sample in a study of response to subunit inactivated influenza vaccine. MiXCR was run by TCRdb on the RT-PCR reads, yielding one entry per CDR3 protein. The data contain about 170,000 distinct CDR3 sequences, approximately 12% of them singletons. This same sample was also taken into another study, of T cells expressing NK-cell markers. This second study says: A 5'RACE template switching approach incorporating UMIs was used to make TCR beta cDNA.

The specimen was CD8+ T cells sorted from PBMCs, collected roughly 12 days after vaccination. The receptors come from a man over 45 who received an inactivated influenza vaccine.

This clonotype came up a few times. DNA of the CDR3: TGTGCCAGCAGCCACAGTGAAGCCCATATATCCTACGAGCAGTACTTC. This sequence encodes CASSHSEAHISYEQYF. The gene calls are TRBV2 and TRBJ2-7, with D unresolved. Germline V gene sequence: CDR1 SNHLY, CDR2 FYNNEI. This CDR3 has 16 amino acids. V was clipped by 6 bases and J by 1 base, with 19 bases between them.

In regard to this clonotype: The junction and the germline gene differ at one end; a read error may be behind it. V usage is TRBV11-2 and J usage is TRBJ2-1; TRBD2 aligns across 9 bases. The CDR3 loop spans 15 amino acids. Germline V gene sequence: CDR1 SGHAT, CDR2 FQNNGV. The CDR3 DNA reads as TGTGCCAGCAGTCTAGCGGGGATCTCCTACAATGAGCAGCTCTTC. Amino acid sequence: CASSLAGISYNEQLF.

The V call is TRBV7-3, the J call TRBJ1-1; D unresolved. This CDR3 spans 15 amino acids. In germline, CDR1 is SGHTA, CDR2 FQGTGA. V lost 3 bases, J lost 0 bases, and 11 bases lay in between. The CDR3 loop reads CASSLGAGVNTEAFF. CDR3 coding DNA: TGTGCCAGCAGCTTGGGTGCGGGAGTGAACACTGAAGCTTTCTTT.

The J gene is TRBJ1-1, the V gene TRBV7-6; a possible D gene is TRBD1 (5 bases). There are 14 residues in the CDR3. CDR1 is SGHVS, CDR2 FNYEAQ, per germline. Trimming took 5 bases from V and 4 from J, leaving 14 bases between them. The CDR3 region is CASSPMRQTTEAFF. The CDR3 DNA follows: TGTGCCAGCAGCCCCATGCGACAGACCACTGAAGCTTTCTTT.

This clonotype was observed a handful of times. The CDR3 region is CASSRIDRSNTEAFF. In DNA form, the CDR3 reads TGCGCCAGCAGCCGAATAGACAGATCGAACACTGAAGCTTTCTTT. The V gene is TRBV4-1, the J gene TRBJ1-1; possible D gene TRBD1, 5 bases. With 4 bases removed from V and 1 base from J, the gap between germline ends came to 13 bases. Germline CDR1 and CDR2: MGHRA and YSYEKL. The CDR3 runs 15 residues.

The table lists this clonotype with many counts. The chain employs TRBV4-2 and TRBJ2-6; maybe TRBD1 (6 bases). CDR1 LGHNA and CDR2 YNFKEQ come from the germline V gene. The ends were cut back, 4 bases at V and 4 bases at J, with 17 bases in the middle. The CDR3 spans 17 residues. CDR3 sequence reads: CASSLRGGTSGANVLTF. The CDR3 DNA follows: TGTGCCAGCAGCCTCCGGGGTGGGACATCGGGGGCCAACGTCCTGACTTTC.

The chain has TRBV11-2 and TRBJ2-5; tentatively, D is TRBD1 (6 bases). Germline V gene lookup returns CDR1 SGHAT and CDR2 FQNNGV. The V and J ends lost 5 bases and 0 bases respectively, with 13 bases between them. This CDR3 is 15 amino acids long. DNA for the CDR3: TGTGCCAGCAGCCAAGGGGGTGACTACCAAGAGACCCAGTACTTC. Its translation: CASSQGGDYQETQYF.

The V and J genes are TRBV4-1 and TRBJ1-6; D might be TRBD1 (5 bases). Germline V lookup: CDR1 MGHRA, CDR2 YSYEKL. Trimming took off 1 base at V and 6 bases at J, with 10 bases between the two ends. This CDR3 region has 15 residues. The CDR3 loop reads CASSQVAGGNSPLHF. In DNA, the CDR3 is TGCGCCAGCAGCCAAGTTGCCGGGGGTAATTCACCCCTCCACTTT.

There are a few counts of this clonotype. The gene calls are TRBV6-5 and TRBJ2-3; 15 nucleotides line up with TRBD2. There are 17 residues in the CDR3. With V trimmed by 0 bases and J by 5 bases, 3 bases remained unmatched. Germline CDR1 and CDR2: MNHEY and SVGAGI. This CDR3 reads CASSYSGLAGGGDTQYF. The CDR3 coding sequence is TGTGCCAGCAGTTACTCGGGACTAGCGGGGGGAGGAGATACGCAGTATTTT.

The chain links TRBV12-3 or TRBV12-4 to TRBJ2-7; D uncertain. The CDR3 spans 13 residues. Trimming shortened V by 5 bases and J by 5 bases, and 13 bases separated the two germline ends. The CDR3 DNA sequence: TGTGCCAGCAGTCCCCTCGGCTCTAACGAGCAGTACTTC. Residues: CASSPLGSNEQYF.

This clonotype was found a few times. The genes are TRBV6-2 or TRBV6-3 and TRBJ1-5, with 9 bases lining up with TRBD1. CDR3 length: 18 residues. Germline V gives CDR1 MNHEY, CDR2 SVGEGT. V lost 7 bases and J lost 2; bases outside the gene matches: 15. The CDR3 nucleotides are TGTGCCAGCACCTTAACAGGGGGCCAATCGGGAGGCAATCAGCCCCAGCATTTT. Protein: CASTLTGGQSGGNQPQHF.

This clonotype has just a few counts. The chain has TRBV6-5 and TRBJ2-1, with D possibly being TRBD1 or TRBD2 (5 bases each). Trimming left V 2 bases short and J 0 bases short, with 8 bases between. This CDR3 contains 15 residues. Germline V gene data show CDR1 as MNHEY and CDR2 as SVGAGI. CDR3 sequence reads: CASSYGGRSYNEQFF. The CDR3 bases are TGTGCCAGCAGTTACGGGGGTCGCTCCTACAATGAGCAGTTCTTC.

The rearrangement joins TRBV2 to TRBJ1-2; TRBD1 aligns across 8 bases. Germline V gives CDR1 SNHLY, CDR2 FYNNEI. The junction had 12 bases not matched to a gene; V was cut back by 2 bases and J by 4 bases. CDR3 length: 17 amino acids. This chain's CDR3 is CASSENFRTGSSYGYTF. The CDR3 DNA follows: TGTGCCAGCAGTGAAAATTTTAGGACAGGGAGTTCCTATGGCTACACCTTC.

The chain is built from TRBV7-9 and TRBJ2-1, with D possibly being TRBD1 (5 bases). V dropped 3 bases and J dropped 10 bases, with 10 bases sitting between them. This CDR3 spans 12 amino acids. CDR1 is SEHNR and CDR2 is FQNEAQ in the germline V gene (reference sequence). CDR3 bases: TGTGCCAGCAGCTTCCAGGGCCCCGAGCAGTTCTTC. Its translation is CASSFQGPEQFF.

V is TRBV29-1 and J is TRBJ2-7, with TRBD1 identical over 8 bases. The V gene end was trimmed by 8 bases and the J gene end by 2 bases; junction bases not matched to a gene: 5. The CDR3 runs 12 residues. CDR1 SQVTM and CDR2 ANQGSEA come from the germline V gene. This chain's CDR3 is CSPRTGTYEQYF. CDR3 DNA: TGCAGCCCCCGGACAGGGACCTACGAGCAGTACTTC.

This clonotype was picked up many times. This chain joins TRBV7-9 and TRBJ2-1, with TRBD1 as a possible D gene (5 bases). Germline V gene sequence: CDR1 SEHNR, CDR2 FQNEAQ (reference sequence). Trimming took 5 bases from V and 9 from J, leaving 11 bases between them. This CDR3 contains 12 residues. CDR3 coding DNA: TGTGCCAGCAGCAAGACAGTGCGTGAGCAGTTCTTC. Protein product: CASSKTVREQFF.

This clonotype was found many times. V gene TRBV29-1 combines with J gene TRBJ1-3, with D unresolved. With 4 bases removed from V and 0 bases from J, the gap between germline ends came to 16 bases. The CDR3 length is 16 residues. Germline CDR1 and CDR2: SQVTM and ANQGSEA. The CDR3 DNA sequence: TGCAGCGTTGGGCCCCCGTTTGAGATCTCTGGAAACACCATATATTTT. This translates into CSVGPPFEISGNTIYF. The full variable domain, in which reference TRBV29-1 and TRBJ1-3 provide the parts outside the CDR3, is SAVISQKPSRDICQRGTSLTIQCQVDSQVTMMFWYRQQPGQSLTLIATANQGSEATYESGFVIDKFPISRPNLTFSTLTVSNMSPEDSSIYLCSVGPPFEISGNTIYFGEGSWLTVV.

V and J are TRBV12-3 or TRBV12-4 and TRBJ1-5; no clear D gene. This CDR3 is 13 amino acids long. V was trimmed by 3 bases and J by 10 bases, leaving 13 bases between them. The DNA of the CDR3 is TGTGCCAGCAGTTTTATCCGGGGTCATCCCCAGCATTTT. Translation gives CASSFIRGHPQHF.

The chain recombines TRBV14 with TRBJ2-7; TRBD1 matches at 7 bases. This CDR3 region has 14 residues. Trimming removed 4 bases from V and 3 bases from J; junction bases left unmatched: 6. Germline assignment: CDR1 SGHDN and CDR2 FVKESK. The CDR3 DNA follows: TGTGCCAGCAGCCTGACAGGGTTAAGCTACGAGCAGTACTTC. It encodes CASSLTGLSYEQYF.

The J gene is TRBJ2-7, the V gene TRBV6-5; D is ambiguous. Per germline, CDR1 MNHEY and CDR2 SVGAGI. The V and J ends lost 2 bases and 6 bases respectively, with 14 bases between them. CDR3 length: 14 amino acids. The CDR3 region has the DNA TGTGCCAGCAGTTACCTAGGGTTTGGAAGCGAGCAGTACTTC. Translating gives CASSYLGFGSEQYF.